This T cell receptor (beta chain) comes out of a study of blood T cells in healthy people across ages. Sample-barcoded 5' priming and a J-beta primer mix drove a second PCR of roughly 7 to 11 cycles. TCRdb passed the 5' RACE reads through MiXCR, listing each CDR3 protein once. The sample has about 930,000 distinct CDR3 sequences; about 28% are singletons. This clonotype was observed a handful of times. The CDR3 runs 12 residues. J lost 10 bases, V lost 7 bases, and 9 bases had no gene match. CDR1 is MDHEN, CDR2 SYDVKM, per germline. Separately, the same data were catalogued under a study of T cells of mothers and their children.

The clonotype comes from a woman in her forties in good health. V and J are TRBV28 and TRBJ1-2; TRBD1 matches 7 bases. Sequenced: blood. DNA for the CDR3: TGTGCCAGCACTAGGAGACAGGGCCTCTACACCTTC. This sequence encodes CASTRRQGLYTF.